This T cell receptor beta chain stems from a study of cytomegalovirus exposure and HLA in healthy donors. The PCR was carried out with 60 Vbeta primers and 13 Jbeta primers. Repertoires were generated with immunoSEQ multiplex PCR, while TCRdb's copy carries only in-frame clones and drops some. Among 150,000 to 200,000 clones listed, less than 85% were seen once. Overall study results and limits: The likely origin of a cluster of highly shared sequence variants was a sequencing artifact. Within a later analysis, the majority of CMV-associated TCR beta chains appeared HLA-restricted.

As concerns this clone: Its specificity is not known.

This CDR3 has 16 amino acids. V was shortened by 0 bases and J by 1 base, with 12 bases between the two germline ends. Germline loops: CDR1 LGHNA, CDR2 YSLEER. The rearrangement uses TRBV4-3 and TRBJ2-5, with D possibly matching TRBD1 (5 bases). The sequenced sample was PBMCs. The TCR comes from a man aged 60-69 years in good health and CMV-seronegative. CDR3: CASSQEQVLGQETQYF. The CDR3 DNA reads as TGCGCCAGCAGCCAAGAACAGGTCTTGGGCCAAGAGACCCAGTACTTC.